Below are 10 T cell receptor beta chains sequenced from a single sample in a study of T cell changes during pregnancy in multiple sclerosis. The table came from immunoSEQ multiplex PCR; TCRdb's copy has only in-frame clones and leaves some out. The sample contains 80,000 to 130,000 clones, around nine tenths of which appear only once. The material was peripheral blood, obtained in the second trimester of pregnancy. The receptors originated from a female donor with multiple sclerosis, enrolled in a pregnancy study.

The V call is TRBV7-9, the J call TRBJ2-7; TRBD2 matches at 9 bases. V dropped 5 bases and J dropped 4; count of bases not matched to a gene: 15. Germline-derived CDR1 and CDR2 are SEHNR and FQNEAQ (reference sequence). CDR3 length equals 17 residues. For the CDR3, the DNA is TGTGCCAGCAGCCAGACATTAGCGGGAGACGGGATATACGAGCAGTACTTC. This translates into CASSQTLAGDGIYEQYF.

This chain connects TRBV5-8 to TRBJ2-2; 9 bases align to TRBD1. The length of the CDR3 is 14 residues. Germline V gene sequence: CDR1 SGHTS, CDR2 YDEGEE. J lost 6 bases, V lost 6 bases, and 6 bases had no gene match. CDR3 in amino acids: CASKGQGVSGELFF. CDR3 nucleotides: TGTGCCAGCAAGGGACAGGGCGTGTCCGGGGAGCTGTTTTTT.

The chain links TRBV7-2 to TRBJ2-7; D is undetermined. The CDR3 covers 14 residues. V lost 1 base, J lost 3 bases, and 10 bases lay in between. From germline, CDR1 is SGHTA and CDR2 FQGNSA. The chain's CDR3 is CASSLGGPRYEQYF. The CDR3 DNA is TGTGCCAGCAGCTTAGGCGGTCCTCGCTACGAGCAGTACTTC.

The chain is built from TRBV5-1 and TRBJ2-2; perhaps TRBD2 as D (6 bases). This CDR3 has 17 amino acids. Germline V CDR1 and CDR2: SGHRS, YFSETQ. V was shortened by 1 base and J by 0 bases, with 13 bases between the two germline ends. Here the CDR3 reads CASSLFAGNANTGELFF. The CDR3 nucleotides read TGCGCCAGCAGCTTGTTCGCGGGAAATGCGAACACCGGGGAGCTGTTTTTT.

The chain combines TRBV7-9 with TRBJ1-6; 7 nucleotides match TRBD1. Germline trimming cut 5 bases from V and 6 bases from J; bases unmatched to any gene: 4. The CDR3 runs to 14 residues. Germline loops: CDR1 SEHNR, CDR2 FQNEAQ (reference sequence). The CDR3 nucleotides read TGTGCCAGCAGCCGGGACAGTACTAATTCACCCCTCCACTTT. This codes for CASSRDSTNSPLHF.

CDR3 DNA sequence: TGTGCCTGGAGTCCCCCCGGGACAGCGAATAATGAAAAACTGTTTTTT. Protein: CAWSPPGTANNEKLFF. V usage is TRBV30 and J usage is TRBJ1-4; 7 bases fit TRBD1. V was pared by 2 bases and J by 4 bases, with 10 bases of the junction left unmatched. This CDR3 region has 16 residues. CDR1 is GTSNPN, CDR2 SVGIG, per germline (reference sequence).

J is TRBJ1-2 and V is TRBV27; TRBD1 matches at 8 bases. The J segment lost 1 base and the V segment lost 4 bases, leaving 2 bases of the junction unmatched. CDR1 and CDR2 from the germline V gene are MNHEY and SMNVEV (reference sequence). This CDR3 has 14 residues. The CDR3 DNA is TGTGCCAGCAGTTGGACAGGGATTAACTATGGCTACACCTTC. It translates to CASSWTGINYGYTF.

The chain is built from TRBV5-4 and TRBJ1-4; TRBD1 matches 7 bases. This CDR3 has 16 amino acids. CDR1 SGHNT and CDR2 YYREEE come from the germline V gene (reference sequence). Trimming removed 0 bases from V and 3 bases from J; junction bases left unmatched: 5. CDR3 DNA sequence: TGTGCCAGCAGCTTGGGGGCAGGGGGTGCTAATGAAAAACTGTTTTTT. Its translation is CASSLGAGGANEKLFF. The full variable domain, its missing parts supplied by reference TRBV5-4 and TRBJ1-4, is ETGVTQSPTHLIKTRGQQVTLRCSSQSGHNTVSWYQQALGQGPQFIFQYYREEENGRGNFPPRFSGLQFPNYSSELNVNALELDDSALYLCASSLGAGGANEKLFFGSGTQLSVL.

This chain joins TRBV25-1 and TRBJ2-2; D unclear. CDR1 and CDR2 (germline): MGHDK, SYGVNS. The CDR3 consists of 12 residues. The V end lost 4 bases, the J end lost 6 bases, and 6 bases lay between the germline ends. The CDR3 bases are TGTGCCAGCAGTGTTCTCGCCGGGGAGCTGTTTTTT. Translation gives CASSVLAGELFF.

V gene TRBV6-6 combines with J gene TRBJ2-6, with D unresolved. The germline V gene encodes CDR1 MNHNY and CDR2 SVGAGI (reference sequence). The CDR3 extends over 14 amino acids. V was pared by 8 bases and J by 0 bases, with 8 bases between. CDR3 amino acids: CASHASSGANVLTF. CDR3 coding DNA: TGTGCCAGCCATGCTAGCTCTGGGGCCAACGTCCTGACTTTC.